Sequencing of this TCR beta chain was carried out in a study of beta chain features in type 1 diabetes. What was sequenced were expressed TCRB transcripts, since all of the isolated RNA had been reverse transcribed. Sequenced by immunoSEQ multiplex PCR; TCRdb stores in-frame clones only, minus some. This sample has a few hundred thousand clones, with around 20% found just once. Concerning this clone itself: Its cognate antigen is unknown.

General study points: Shorter TCRB CDR3s, moderately but significantly so, marked every one of the four CD4+ subsets in Type 1 diabetes patients. VDJ junctions sequenced from type 1 diabetes patients showed fewer insertions and more deletions.

This receptor was identified in a woman between 40 and 50 years old with type 1 diabetes. The sequenced material came from naive CD4+ T cells from blood.

CDR3 residues: CASSLTSGSWDTQYF. The CDR3 DNA sequence: TGTGCCAGCAGCCTGACTAGCGGCAGCTGGGATACGCAGTATTTT. The chain is built from TRBV11-2 and TRBJ2-3; 9 positions match TRBD2. Trimming at V came to 5 bases and at J to 6 bases, leaving 9 bases not matched to a gene. The CDR3 covers 15 residues. The germline gives CDR1 SGHAT, CDR2 FQNNGV.